The 28 T cell receptor beta chains in this list originate from one sample, sequenced in a study of shared clonotypes between healthy human individuals. Only in-frame clones appear in the TCRdb table, and some are missing; sequencing was by immunoSEQ multiplex PCR. The sample holds around 1.5 million clones, approximately 98% seen once. Sequenced: naive CD4+ T cells sorted from blood. Subset: CD45RA+ positively selected. The receptor source for this set is a man under 40 in good health.

The chain employs TRBV9 and TRBJ2-6; 7 nucleotides line up with TRBD2. The CDR3 is 15 amino acids. V trimming: 6 bases; J trimming: 2 bases; junction bases outside the gene matches: 5. Per germline, CDR1 SGDLS and CDR2 YYNGEE. Here the CDR3 reads CASTSRGAGANVLTF. In DNA form, the CDR3 reads TGTGCCAGCACCTCTCGGGGGGCTGGGGCCAACGTCCTGACTTTC.

The count of this clone is one. CDR3 amino acids: CASSSAASYNEQFF. In DNA form, the CDR3 reads TGTGCCAGCAGTAGTGCGGCGTCCTACAATGAGCAGTTCTTC. V is TRBV6-6 and J is TRBJ2-1; D call uncertain. Trimming cost V 5 bases and J 1 base, with 9 bases left between them. This CDR3 comprises 14 residues. Germline V gene lookup returns CDR1 MNHNY and CDR2 SVGAGI (reference sequence).

In the case of this clone: Distinct nucleotide sequences in the sample also encode this CDR3. The chain has TRBV28 and TRBJ2-7; 8 positions match TRBD1. CDR1 and CDR2 from the germline V gene are MDHEN and SYDVKM. The CDR3 covers 14 residues. Trimming removed 5 bases from V and 1 base from J; junction bases left unmatched: 4. The CDR3 protein is CASSGTGGSYEQYF. The CDR3 region has the DNA TGTGCCAGCAGTGGAACAGGGGGATCCTACGAGCAGTACTTC.

V usage is TRBV11-2 and J usage is TRBJ2-7, with 7 positions matching TRBD2. Germline CDR1 SGHAT, CDR2 FQNNGV. V trimming: 3 bases; J trimming: 2 bases; junction bases outside the gene matches: 7. The CDR3 spans 15 residues. CDR3 bases: TGTGCCAGCAGCTTGGGGCAGGGAGGGCCCTACGAGCAGTACTTC. Translating it yields CASSLGQGGPYEQYF.

The CDR3 loop is CASSFRRGNSGELFF. The CDR3 nucleotides are TGCGCCAGCAGCTTTCGAAGGGGCAATTCCGGGGAGCTGTTTTTT. The rearrangement uses TRBV5-1 and TRBJ2-2; possibly TRBD1 for D (5 bases). The CDR3 is 15 residues long. In germline, CDR1 is SGHRS, CDR2 YFSETQ. V was clipped by 2 bases and J by 6 bases, with 14 bases between them.

The chain employs TRBV28 and TRBJ2-1, with 7 bases identical to TRBD2. The V and J ends lost 7 bases and 15 bases, in that order; junction bases with no gene match: 15. Germline CDR1 reads MDHEN; CDR2 reads SYDVKM. This CDR3 is 13 amino acids long. The CDR3 coding sequence is TGTGCCAGCAAGGAGGGAGGGCCCGTTGTACCGTTCTTC. Translated: CASKEGGPVVPFF.

J is TRBJ2-3 and V is TRBV19, with TRBD1 matching 7 bases. With 7 bases clipped from V and 2 bases from J, the junction kept 3 bases outside the gene matches. Germline loops: CDR1 LNHDA, CDR2 SQIVND (reference sequence). The CDR3 contains 13 residues. Written as DNA, the CDR3 is TGTGCCAGTACGACAGGGTTCACAGATACGCAGTATTTT. Protein sequence: CASTTGFTDTQYF.

The chain combines TRBV5-4 with TRBJ2-3; no clear D gene. Trimming removed 4 bases at V and 6 bases at J, with 12 bases between. Germline V gene sequence: CDR1 SGHNT, CDR2 YYREEE (reference sequence). The CDR3 extends over 13 amino acids. This CDR3 reads CASSPVTVDTQYF. The CDR3 bases are TGTGCCAGCAGCCCCGTTACGGTCGATACGCAGTATTTT. The full variable domain, in which reference TRBV5-4 and TRBJ2-3 provide the parts outside the CDR3, is ETGVTQSPTHLIKTRGQQVTLRCSSQSGHNTVSWYQQALGQGPQFIFQYYREEENGRGNFPPRFSGLQFPNYSSELNVNALELDDSALYLCASSPVTVDTQYFGPGTRLTVL.

CDR3 region: CASRGSTGLAGGEQFF. The CDR3 DNA follows: TGTGCCAGCCGTGGGAGTACGGGGCTAGCGGGAGGTGAGCAGTTCTTC. The genes are TRBV25-1 and TRBJ2-1; TRBD2 matches 11 bases. This CDR3 has 16 amino acids. The V gene end was trimmed by 8 bases and the J gene end by 9 bases; junction bases not matched to a gene: 15. The germline V gene has CDR1 MGHDK and CDR2 SYGVNS.

V is TRBV19 and J is TRBJ2-7; TRBD2 matches 10 bases. With V trimmed by 5 bases and J by 4 bases, 17 bases remained unmatched. The CDR3 is 18 residues long. Per germline, CDR1 LNHDA and CDR2 SQIVND (reference sequence). The CDR3 sequence: CASSQSGGGTSGIYEQYF. CDR3 in DNA: TGTGCCAGTAGTCAATCAGGGGGCGGAACTAGCGGGATATACGAGCAGTACTTC.

The CDR3 is CAISEVGSTDTQYF. For the CDR3, the DNA is TGTGCCATCAGTGAAGTCGGCAGCACAGATACGCAGTATTTT. V usage is TRBV10-3 and J usage is TRBJ2-3; no firm D call. The CDR3 spans 14 residues. CDR1 and CDR2 from the germline V gene are ENHRY and SYGVKD. Trimming took 3 bases from V and 0 from J, leaving 7 bases between them.

This chain joins TRBV29-1 and TRBJ2-1; D not resolved. CDR3 length: 12 amino acids. Trimming cost V 3 bases and J 3 bases, with 6 bases left between them. Per germline, CDR1 SQVTM and CDR2 ANQGSEA. DNA for the CDR3: TGCAGCGTTGATGCAGTCTACAATGAGCAGTTCTTC. Translated: CSVDAVYNEQFF.

The chain has TRBV27 and TRBJ2-3; TRBD2 agrees at 10 bases. V was pared by 2 bases and J by 5 bases, with 4 bases of the junction left unmatched. Looked up from germline, CDR1 is MNHEY and CDR2 is SMNVEV (reference sequence). CDR3 length equals 15 residues. The CDR3 is CASSLLAGARDTQYF. The DNA for the CDR3 is TGTGCCAGCAGTTTACTAGCGGGAGCTAGAGATACGCAGTATTTT.

The chain has TRBV27 and TRBJ2-5, with 7 bases matching TRBD1. The junction had 9 bases not matched to a gene; V was cut back by 9 bases and J by 5 bases. The CDR3 loop spans 13 amino acids. Germline-derived CDR1 and CDR2 are MNHEY and SMNVEV (reference sequence). The CDR3 region is CARKTGYPETQYF. In DNA, the CDR3 is TGTGCCAGAAAGACAGGGTACCCGGAGACCCAGTACTTC.

CDR3 protein: CASSFPAEETQYF. Written as DNA, the CDR3 is TGCGCCAGCAGCTTCCCAGCCGAAGAGACCCAGTACTTC. The V and J genes are TRBV5-1 and TRBJ2-5; D is unresolved. Trimming stripped 2 bases from V and 3 bases from J, with 8 bases between. Germline V gene lookup returns CDR1 SGHRS and CDR2 YFSETQ. This CDR3 has 13 residues. The full variable domain, in which reference TRBV5-1 and TRBJ2-5 provide the parts outside the CDR3, is KAGVTQTPRYLIKTRGQQVTLSCSPISGHRSVSWYQQTPGQGLQFLFEYFSETQRNKGNFPGRFSGRQFSNSRSEMNVSTLELGDSALYLCASSFPAEETQYFGPGTRLLVL.

This clone was found once. The chain recombines TRBV30 with TRBJ1-4, with 9 bases fitting TRBD1. The CDR3 is 15 amino acids. Trimming removed 3 bases from V and 10 bases from J; junction bases left unmatched: 12. Germline CDR1 and CDR2: GTSNPN and SVGIG (reference sequence). The CDR3 here is CAWSNPGQGKGKLFF. The DNA of the CDR3 is TGTGCCTGGAGCAATCCGGGACAGGGAAAGGGAAAACTGTTTTTT.

The chain is built from TRBV23-1 and TRBJ2-7; unclear D gene. TRBV23-1 is marked as an open reading frame, function uncertain. The CDR3 extends over 14 amino acids. The V and J ends lost 3 bases and 4 bases respectively, with 13 bases between them. The CDR3 spells CASSHGSPRYEQYF. CDR3 DNA sequence: TGCGCCAGCAGTCATGGCTCGCCCAGGTACGAGCAGTACTTC.

The genes are TRBV6-6 and TRBJ2-6; D uncertain. Per the germline V gene, CDR1 is MNHNY and CDR2 is SVGAGI (reference sequence). V was trimmed by 0 bases and J by 0 bases, leaving 6 bases between them. This CDR3 has 16 residues. CDR3 nucleotides: TGTGCCAGCAGTTACTCAATGGCCTCTGGGGCCAACGTCCTGACTTTC. Protein sequence: CASSYSMASGANVLTF.

V usage is TRBV7-2 and J usage is TRBJ2-1, with D possibly being TRBD2 (5 bases). The V and J ends lost 5 bases and 4 bases respectively, with 18 bases between them. The germline CDR1 and CDR2 sequences are SGHTA and FQGNSA. The CDR3 runs to 16 residues. The CDR3 DNA sequence: TGTGCCAGCAGCCCCCTCTCGGGAAGGACGTACAATGAGCAGTTCTTC. Its translation is CASSPLSGRTYNEQFF.

J is TRBJ1-1 and V is TRBV21-1; the DNA was not compared with TRBD1, the D call given in the table. TRBV21-1 is termed a pseudogene. The CDR3 covers 13 residues. The chain's CDR3 is CASSKALQLEAFF. The CDR3, as DNA: TGTGCCAGCAGCAAAGCGCTCCAGTTAGAAGCTTTCTTT.

The genes are TRBV5-1 and TRBJ2-7; D is unclear. Germline V gives CDR1 SGHRS, CDR2 YFSETQ. The germline V and J ends were trimmed by 3 bases and 2 bases, with 12 bases remaining between them. The CDR3 has 14 residues. The CDR3 nucleotides are TGCGCCAGCAGCTCTCCTGACCGAACCTACGAGCAGTACTTC. This translates into CASSSPDRTYEQYF.

The chain carries TRBV7-2 and TRBJ2-7; maybe TRBD1 (6 bases). This CDR3 region has 15 residues. Germline CDR1 reads SGHTA; CDR2 reads FQGNSA. V was shortened by 2 bases and J by 3 bases, with 14 bases between the two germline ends. The chain's CDR3 is CASSLWQGFGYEQYF. The DNA of the CDR3 is TGTGCCAGCAGCTTATGGCAGGGGTTTGGCTACGAGCAGTACTTC.

V usage is TRBV5-1 and J usage is TRBJ1-2; D might be TRBD1 (5 bases). The CDR3 is 16 amino acids. Deletions cut 4 bases from V and 5 bases from J, with 21 bases between. From germline, CDR1 is SGHRS and CDR2 YFSETQ. CDR3 nucleotide sequence: TGCGCCAGCAGCCAGGGACGCACGCGGGCGCCTTATGGCTACACCTTC. Protein: CASSQGRTRAPYGYTF.

This chain joins TRBV5-4 and TRBJ2-3, with a weak D call TRBD2 (6 bases). The length of the CDR3 is 16 residues. Germline-derived CDR1 and CDR2 are SGHNT and YYREEE (reference sequence). The germline V and J ends were trimmed by 4 bases and 5 bases, with 20 bases remaining between them. CDR3 in amino acids: CASSPRGAGGGDTQYF. The CDR3 nucleotides read TGTGCCAGCAGCCCCCGCGGAGCGGGTGGGGGAGATACGCAGTATTTT.

This rearrangement joins TRBV29-1 to TRBJ2-5, with 8 bases that match TRBD2. In germline, CDR1 is SQVTM, CDR2 ANQGSEA. The length of the CDR3 is 17 residues. With 2 bases clipped from V and 0 bases from J, the junction kept 11 bases outside the gene matches. The CDR3 region is CSVERVTAGVYQETQYF. CDR3 bases: TGCAGCGTTGAACGGGTAACAGCGGGAGTTTACCAAGAGACCCAGTACTTC.

This rearrangement joins TRBV2 to TRBJ2-1; 7 positions match TRBD1. J lost 0 bases, V lost 4 bases, and 3 bases had no gene match. This CDR3 region has 15 residues. Germline V gene data show CDR1 as SNHLY and CDR2 as FYNNEI. CDR3 protein: CASSAGQSSYNEQFF. CDR3 in DNA: TGTGCCAGCAGTGCGGGACAGAGCTCCTACAATGAGCAGTTCTTC.

The gene calls are TRBV5-1 and TRBJ1-1; no clear D. Per germline, CDR1 SGHRS and CDR2 YFSETQ. The CDR3 sequence is 15 residues long. Trimming took 0 bases from V and 3 from J, leaving 12 bases between them. The CDR3 loop is CASSLVAGFDTEAFF. CDR3 DNA sequence: TGCGCCAGCAGCTTGGTTGCAGGTTTCGACACTGAAGCTTTCTTT.

The V gene is TRBV5-1, the J gene TRBJ1-1; the D is unclear. Trimming left V 0 bases short and J 2 bases short, with 11 bases between. Germline CDR1 and CDR2: SGHRS and YFSETQ. This CDR3 is 15 amino acids long. The CDR3 nucleotides are TGCGCCAGCAGCTTGGATCCAGGCGTAAACACTGAAGCTTTCTTT. Translating gives CASSLDPGVNTEAFF.